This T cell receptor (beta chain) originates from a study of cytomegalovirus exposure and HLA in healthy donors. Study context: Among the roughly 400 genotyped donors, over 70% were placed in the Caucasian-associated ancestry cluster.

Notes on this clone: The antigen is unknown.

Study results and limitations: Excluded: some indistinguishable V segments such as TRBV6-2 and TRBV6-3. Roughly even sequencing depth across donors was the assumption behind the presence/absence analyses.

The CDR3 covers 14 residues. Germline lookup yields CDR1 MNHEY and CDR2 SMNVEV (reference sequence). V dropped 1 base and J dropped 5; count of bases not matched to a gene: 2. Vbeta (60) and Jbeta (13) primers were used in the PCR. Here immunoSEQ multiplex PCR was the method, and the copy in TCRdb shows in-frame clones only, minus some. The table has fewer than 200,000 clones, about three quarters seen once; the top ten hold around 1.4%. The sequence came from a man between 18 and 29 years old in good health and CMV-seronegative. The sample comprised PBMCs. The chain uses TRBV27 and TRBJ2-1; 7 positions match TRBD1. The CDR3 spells CASSLWDSDNEQFF. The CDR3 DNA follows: TGTGCCAGCAGTTTATGGGACAGTGACAATGAGCAGTTCTTC.